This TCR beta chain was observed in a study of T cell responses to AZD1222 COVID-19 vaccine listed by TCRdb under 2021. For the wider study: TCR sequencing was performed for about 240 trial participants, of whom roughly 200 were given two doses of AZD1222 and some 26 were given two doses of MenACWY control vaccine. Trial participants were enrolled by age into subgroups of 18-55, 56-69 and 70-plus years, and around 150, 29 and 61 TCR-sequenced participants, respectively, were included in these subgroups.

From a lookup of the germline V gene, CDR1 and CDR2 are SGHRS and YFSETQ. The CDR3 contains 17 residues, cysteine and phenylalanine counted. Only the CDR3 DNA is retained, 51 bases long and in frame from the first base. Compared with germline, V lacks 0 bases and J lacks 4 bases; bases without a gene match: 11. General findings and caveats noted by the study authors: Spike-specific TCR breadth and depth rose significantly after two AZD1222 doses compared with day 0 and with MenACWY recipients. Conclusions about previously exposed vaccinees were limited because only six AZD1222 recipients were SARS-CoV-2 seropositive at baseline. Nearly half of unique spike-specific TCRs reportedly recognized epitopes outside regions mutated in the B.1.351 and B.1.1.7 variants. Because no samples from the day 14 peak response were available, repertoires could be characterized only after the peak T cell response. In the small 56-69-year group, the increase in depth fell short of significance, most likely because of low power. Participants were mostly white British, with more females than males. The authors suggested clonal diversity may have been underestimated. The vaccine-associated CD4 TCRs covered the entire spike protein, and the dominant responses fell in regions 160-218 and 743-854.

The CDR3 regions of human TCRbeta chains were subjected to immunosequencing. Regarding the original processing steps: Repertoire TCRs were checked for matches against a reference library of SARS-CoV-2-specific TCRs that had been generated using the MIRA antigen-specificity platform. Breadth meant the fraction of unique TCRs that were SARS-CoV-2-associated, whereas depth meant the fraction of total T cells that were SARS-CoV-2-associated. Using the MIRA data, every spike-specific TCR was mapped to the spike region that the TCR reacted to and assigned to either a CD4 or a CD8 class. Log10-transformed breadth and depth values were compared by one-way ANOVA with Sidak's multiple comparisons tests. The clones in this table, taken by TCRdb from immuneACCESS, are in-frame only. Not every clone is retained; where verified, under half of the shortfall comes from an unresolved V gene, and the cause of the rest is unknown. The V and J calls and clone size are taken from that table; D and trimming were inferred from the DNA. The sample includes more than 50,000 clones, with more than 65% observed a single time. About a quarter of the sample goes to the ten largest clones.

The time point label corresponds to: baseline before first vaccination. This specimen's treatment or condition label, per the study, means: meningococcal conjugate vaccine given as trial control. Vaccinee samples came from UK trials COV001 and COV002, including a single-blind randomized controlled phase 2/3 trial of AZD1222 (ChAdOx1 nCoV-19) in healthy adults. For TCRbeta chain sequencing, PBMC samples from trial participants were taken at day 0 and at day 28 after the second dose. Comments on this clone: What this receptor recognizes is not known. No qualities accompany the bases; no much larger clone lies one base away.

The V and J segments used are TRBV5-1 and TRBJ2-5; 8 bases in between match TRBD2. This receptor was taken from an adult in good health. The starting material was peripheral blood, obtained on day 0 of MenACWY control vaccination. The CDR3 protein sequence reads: CASSLAGRGAGRETQYF. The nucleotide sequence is TGCGCCAGCAGCTTGGCCGGGCGGGGGGCCGGTCGAGAGACCCAGTACTTC.